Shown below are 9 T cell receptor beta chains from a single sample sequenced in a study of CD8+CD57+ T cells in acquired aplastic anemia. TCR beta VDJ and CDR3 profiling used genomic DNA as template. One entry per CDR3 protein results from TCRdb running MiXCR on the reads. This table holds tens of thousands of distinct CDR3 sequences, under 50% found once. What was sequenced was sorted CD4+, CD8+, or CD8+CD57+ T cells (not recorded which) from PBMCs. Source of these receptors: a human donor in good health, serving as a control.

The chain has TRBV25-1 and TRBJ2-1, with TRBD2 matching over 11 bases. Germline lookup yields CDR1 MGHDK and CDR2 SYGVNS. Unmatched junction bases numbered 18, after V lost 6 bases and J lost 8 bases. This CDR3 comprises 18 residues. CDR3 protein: CASSVEGLAGGQEDEQFF. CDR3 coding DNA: TGTGCCAGCAGCGTAGAAGGGCTAGCGGGGGGCCAGGAGGATGAGCAGTTCTTC. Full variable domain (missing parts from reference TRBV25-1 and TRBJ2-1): EADIYQTPRYLVIGTGKKITLECSQTMGHDKMYWYQQDPGMELHLIHYSYGVNSTEKGDLSSESTVSRIRTEHFPLTLESARPSHTSQYLCASSVEGLAGGQEDEQFFGPGTRLTVL.

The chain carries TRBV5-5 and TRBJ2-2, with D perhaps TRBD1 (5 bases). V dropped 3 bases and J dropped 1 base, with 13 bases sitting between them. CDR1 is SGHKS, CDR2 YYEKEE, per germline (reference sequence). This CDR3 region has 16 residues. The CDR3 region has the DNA TGTGCCAGCAGCTCAAAGGATACAGGGAACACCGGGGAGCTGTTTTTT. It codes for CASSSKDTGNTGELFF.

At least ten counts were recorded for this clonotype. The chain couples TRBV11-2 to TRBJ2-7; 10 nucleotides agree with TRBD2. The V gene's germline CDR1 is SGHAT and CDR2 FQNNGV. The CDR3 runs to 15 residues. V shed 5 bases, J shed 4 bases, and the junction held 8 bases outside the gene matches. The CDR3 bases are TGTGCCAGCAGCCAAAAATGGACTAGCGGTTACGAGCAGTACTTC. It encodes CASSQKWTSGYEQYF.

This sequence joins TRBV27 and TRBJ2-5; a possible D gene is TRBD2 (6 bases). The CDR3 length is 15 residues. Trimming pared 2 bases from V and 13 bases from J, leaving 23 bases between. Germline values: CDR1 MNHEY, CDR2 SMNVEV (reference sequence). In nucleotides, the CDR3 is TGTGCCAGCAGTTTACTGGAGGGAACCTACTACGAGCCGTACTTC. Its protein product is CASSLLEGTYYEPYF.

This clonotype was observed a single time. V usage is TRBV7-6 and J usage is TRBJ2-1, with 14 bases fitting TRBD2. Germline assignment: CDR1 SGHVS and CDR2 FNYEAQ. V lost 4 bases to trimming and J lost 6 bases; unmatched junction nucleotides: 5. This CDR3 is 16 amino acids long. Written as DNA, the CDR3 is TGTGCCAGCAGCTCAGGGACTAGCGGGAGTCGCAATGAGCAGTTCTTC. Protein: CASSSGTSGSRNEQFF.

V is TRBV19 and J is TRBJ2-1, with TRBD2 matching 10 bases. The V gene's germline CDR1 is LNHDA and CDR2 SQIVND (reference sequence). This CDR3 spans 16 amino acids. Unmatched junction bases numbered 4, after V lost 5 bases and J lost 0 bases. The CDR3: CASSLTSGYSYNEQFF. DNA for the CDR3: TGTGCCAGTAGTCTGACTAGCGGGTACTCCTACAATGAGCAGTTCTTC.

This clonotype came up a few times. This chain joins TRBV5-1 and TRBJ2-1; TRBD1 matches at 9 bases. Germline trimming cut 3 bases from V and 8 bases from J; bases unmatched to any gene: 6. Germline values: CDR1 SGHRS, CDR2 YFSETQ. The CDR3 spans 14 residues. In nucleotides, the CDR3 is TGCGCCAGCAGCTCTACGGGACAGGGCGATGAGCAGTTCTTC. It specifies CASSSTGQGDEQFF.

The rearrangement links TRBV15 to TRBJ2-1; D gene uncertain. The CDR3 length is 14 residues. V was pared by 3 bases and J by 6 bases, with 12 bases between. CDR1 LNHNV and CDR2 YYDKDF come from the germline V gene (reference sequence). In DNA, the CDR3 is TGTGCCACCAGCAGTTCCCCAGTATCCAATGAGCAGTTCTTC. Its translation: CATSSSPVSNEQFF.

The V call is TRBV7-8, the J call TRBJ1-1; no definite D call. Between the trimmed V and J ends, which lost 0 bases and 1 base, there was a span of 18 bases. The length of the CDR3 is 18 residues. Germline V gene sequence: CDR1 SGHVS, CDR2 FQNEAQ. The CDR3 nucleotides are TGTGCCAGCAGCTTAGCCGAGAGCAGCTTCGGACCGAACACTGAAGCTTTCTTT. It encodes CASSLAESSFGPNTEAFF.